The T cell receptor (beta chain) described here comes from a study of blood T cell repertoires in COVID-19. This clone was counted a few times. Sequenced by immunoSEQ multiplex PCR; TCRdb stores in-frame clones only, minus some. The data show 200,000 to 300,000 clones, 75% to 95% seen once. The clonotype originates from a person aged 18-29 years with COVID-19, enrolled during active disease. Sequenced sample: peripheral blood.

The CDR3 protein is CASSQAPGTAYGYTF. The CDR3 nucleotides read TGTGCCAGCAGCCAAGCCCCCGGGACAGCCTATGGCTACACCTTC. This chain links TRBV3-1 (or the pseudogene TRBV3-2) with TRBJ1-2; 7 bases align to TRBD1. Germline CDR1 is LGHDT and CDR2 is YNNKEL (reference sequence). V shed 1 base, J shed 4 bases, and the junction held 6 bases outside the gene matches. The CDR3 loop spans 15 amino acids.